Following are 14 T cell receptor beta chains from one sample sequenced in a study of identical twins. From the 5' RACE reads, TCRdb called clonotypes with MiXCR, one entry per CDR3 protein. The data contain about 530,000 distinct CDR3 sequences, roughly 15% of them singletons. The same specimen was also included in a second study, on yellow fever vaccine responses in identical twins.

Sequenced material: CD4+ T cells sorted from blood. The receptors derive from a woman between 18 and 29 years old in good health.

The chain links TRBV6-1 to TRBJ1-1, with TRBD1 matching over 8 bases. The germline V gene encodes CDR1 MNHNS and CDR2 SASEGT. This CDR3 comprises 14 residues. The V and J ends lost 2 bases and 5 bases, in that order; junction bases with no gene match: 4. CDR3: CASSEPGGRTEAFF. Here the CDR3 DNA reads TGTGCCAGCAGTGAACCAGGGGGCAGAACTGAAGCTTTCTTT.

The chain is built from TRBV12-3 or TRBV12-4 and TRBJ2-7; 8 nucleotides line up with TRBD2. The CDR3 totals 15 residues. V shed 6 bases, J shed 3 bases, and the junction held 10 bases outside the gene matches. The chain's CDR3 is CASSPPGTSFYEQYF. The CDR3 DNA reads as TGTGCCAGCAGCCCCCCCGGGACTAGTTTCTACGAGCAGTACTTC.

The chain joins TRBV5-1 to TRBJ2-6; D may be TRBD2 (5 bases). The CDR3 covers 16 residues. V lost 4 bases and J 1 base, leaving 12 bases between the germline ends. Germline CDR1 and CDR2: SGHRS and YFSETQ. Here the CDR3 reads CASSPGYISGANVLTF. As DNA, the CDR3 is TGCGCCAGCAGCCCGGGGTATATTTCTGGGGCCAACGTCCTGACTTTC.

The gene calls are TRBV12-3 or TRBV12-4 and TRBJ2-3; D is uncertain. The CDR3 runs 16 residues. V was clipped by 0 bases and J by 5 bases, with 15 bases between them. The CDR3 reads CASSLALARSGDTQYF. CDR3 nucleotide sequence: TGTGCCAGCAGTTTAGCGCTTGCGCGGTCGGGAGATACGCAGTATTTT.

The genes are TRBV2 and TRBJ2-7, with TRBD2 identical over 10 bases. CDR1 SNHLY and CDR2 FYNNEI come from the germline V gene. This CDR3 contains 15 residues. The J segment lost 3 bases and the V segment lost 4 bases, leaving 6 bases of the junction unmatched. The CDR3 loop is CASSGALAGDYEQYF. The DNA for the CDR3 is TGTGCCAGCAGTGGGGCTCTAGCGGGAGACTACGAGCAGTACTTC.

This sequence joins TRBV6-1 and TRBJ2-2; TRBD2 is a possible D gene (6 bases). The ends were cut back, 5 bases at V and 6 bases at J, with 10 bases in the middle. CDR1 is MNHNS and CDR2 is SASEGT in the germline V gene. The CDR3 spans 13 residues. CDR3 protein: CASSRRDAGELFF. CDR3 coding DNA: TGTGCCAGCAGTAGGCGGGATGCCGGGGAGCTGTTTTTT.

The chain has TRBV6-5 and TRBJ2-7; D possibly uses TRBD1 or TRBD2 (5 bases each). The V gene lost 5 bases and the J gene lost 5 bases, with 10 bases spanning the gap. Looked up from germline, CDR1 is MNHEY and CDR2 is SVGAGI. CDR3 size: 12 residues. In DNA, the CDR3 is TGTGCCAGCAGTCTGAGGGGCAACGAGCAGTACTTC. It translates to CASSLRGNEQYF.

This clonotype has more than one count but fewer than ten. The chain links TRBV29-1 to TRBJ2-5; maybe TRBD2 (5 bases). This CDR3 region has 12 residues. Germline-derived CDR1 and CDR2 are SQVTM and ANQGSEA. The ends were cut back, 4 bases at V and 3 bases at J, with 9 bases in the middle. The CDR3 DNA reads as TGCAGCGTTGTAGGGAGAGAAGAGACCCAGTACTTC. Its protein product is CSVVGREETQYF. Drawing the rest from reference TRBV29-1 and TRBJ2-5, the complete variable domain is SAVISQKPSRDICQRGTSLTIQCQVDSQVTMMFWYRQQPGQSLTLIATANQGSEATYESGFVIDKFPISRPNLTFSTLTVSNMSPEDSSIYLCSVVGREETQYFGPGTRLLVL.

V usage is TRBV12-5 and J usage is TRBJ2-3; D tentatively reads TRBD1 or TRBD2 (5 bases each). CDR1 and CDR2 from the germline V gene are LGHNT and FRNRAP. CDR3 length: 17 residues. Trimming left V 4 bases short and J 6 bases short, with 23 bases between. The CDR3 sequence: CASGSFHGTGHTDTQYF. The CDR3 DNA sequence: TGTGCTAGTGGTTCCTTCCATGGGACGGGGCACACCGATACGCAGTATTTT.

The V gene is TRBV2, the J gene TRBJ2-3; 11 bases match TRBD2. Trimming cost V 6 bases and J 7 bases; bases outside gene matches: 9. Per the germline V gene, CDR1 is SNHLY and CDR2 is FYNNEI. The CDR3 sequence is 15 residues long. CDR3 sequence: CASRPGTSGSNTQYF. CDR3 in DNA: TGTGCCAGCAGGCCCGGGACTAGCGGTTCGAATACGCAGTATTTT.

This clonotype was recorded a few times. The rearrangement links TRBV3-1 to TRBJ2-7; no reliable D call. The CDR3 contains 13 residues. With 5 bases removed from V and 0 bases from J, the gap between germline ends came to 8 bases. The germline V gene encodes CDR1 LGHDT and CDR2 YNNKEL (reference sequence). For the CDR3, the DNA is TGTGCCAGCAGCGGACGGAGCTCCTACGAGCAGTACTTC. This sequence encodes CASSGRSSYEQYF.

The chain joins TRBV4-2 to TRBJ1-4; D possibly corresponds to TRBD1 (5 bases). CDR1 and CDR2 (germline): LGHNA, YNFKEQ. The V end lost 0 bases, the J end lost 8 bases, and 13 bases lay between the germline ends. The CDR3 sequence is 15 residues long. The CDR3 reads CASSQDPSGREKLFF. In nucleotides, the CDR3 is TGTGCCAGCAGCCAAGATCCATCGGGGCGGGAAAAACTGTTTTTT.

This chain joins TRBV3-1 and TRBJ2-7; the match to TRBD2 covers 10 bases. With V trimmed by 1 base and J by 3 bases, 0 bases remained unmatched. CDR1 and CDR2 from the germline V gene are LGHDT and YNNKEL (reference sequence). The CDR3 extends over 14 amino acids. CDR3 loop: CASSQGLAGYEQYF. CDR3 bases: TGTGCCAGCAGCCAAGGACTAGCGGGCTACGAGCAGTACTTC.

DNA for the CDR3: TGTGCCAGCAGTCCAGGGGGCGTGATGTCAGATACGCAGTATTTT. Protein: CASSPGGVMSDTQYF. J is TRBJ2-3 and V is TRBV27; 8 bases fit TRBD1. The junction had 8 bases not matched to a gene; V was cut back by 5 bases and J by 4 bases. CDR3 length: 15 amino acids. Per germline, CDR1 MNHEY and CDR2 SMNVEV (reference sequence).